These 17 T cell receptor beta chains came from one sample sequenced in a study of response to subunit inactivated influenza vaccine. MiXCR was run by TCRdb on the RT-PCR reads, yielding one entry per CDR3 protein. The sample holds roughly 500,000 distinct CDR3 sequences, about 17% seen once. This specimen was CD4+ T cells sorted from PBMCs, taken 23 to 25 months after vaccination. The receptors were sampled from a man aged 50-75 years who received an inactivated influenza vaccine.

The rearrangement links TRBV20-1 to TRBJ1-1; D unresolved. Germline CDR1 DFQATT, CDR2 SNEGSKA (reference sequence). CDR3 size: 12 residues. Trimming pared 5 bases from V and 3 bases from J, leaving 10 bases between. The CDR3 spells CSALVRYTEAFF. In DNA form, the CDR3 reads TGCAGTGCTTTGGTTCGGTACACTGAAGCTTTCTTT.

This clonotype was detected ten times or more. The V and J genes are TRBV12-3 or TRBV12-4 and TRBJ2-7; 8 bases match TRBD1. Trimming took 2 bases from V and 2 from J; bases not matched to a gene: 5. CDR3 size: 15 residues. CDR3 in amino acids: CASSLFPGGPYEQYF. As DNA, the CDR3 is TGTGCCAGCAGTTTATTTCCAGGGGGCCCCTACGAGCAGTACTTC.

The J gene is TRBJ1-2, the V gene TRBV10-3; D uncertain. V lost 3 bases, J lost 3 bases, and 8 bases lay in between. CDR3 length: 13 amino acids. The germline CDR1 and CDR2 sequences are ENHRY and SYGVKD. CDR3 DNA: TGTGCCATCAGTGAATACAAGGACTATGGCTACACCTTC. This translates into CAISEYKDYGYTF.

The V and J genes are TRBV3-1 and TRBJ1-1; TRBD1 might be the D (6 bases). The germline gives CDR1 LGHDT, CDR2 YNNKEL (reference sequence). V was clipped by 4 bases and J by 7 bases, with 13 bases between them. CDR3 length: 13 amino acids. Here the CDR3 DNA reads TGTGCCAGCAGCCCCAACAGGGAACGTGAAGCTTTCTTT. It codes for CASSPNREREAFF.

The table lists this clonotype with a few counts. This chain connects TRBV12-3 or TRBV12-4 to TRBJ1-5; tentatively, D is TRBD1 (6 bases). CDR3 size: 15 residues. Trimming stripped 0 bases from V and 3 bases from J, with 9 bases between. As DNA, the CDR3 is TGTGCCAGCAGTTTAGCCCCGGGGGCCAATCAGCCCCAGCATTTT. Its translation: CASSLAPGANQPQHF.

CDR3 DNA: TGTGCCAGCAGCCAAGAGCAGGGGGCGAACTATGGCTACACCTTC. Translation gives CASSQEQGANYGYTF. The chain joins TRBV4-2 to TRBJ1-2; TRBD1 matches 8 bases. The length of the CDR3 is 15 residues. J was trimmed by 2 bases and V by 0 bases; bases with no gene match: 2. Germline lookup yields CDR1 LGHNA and CDR2 YNFKEQ.

This clonotype has just a few counts. Sequence at one end of the junction differs from germline and may be a read error. The gene calls are TRBV2 and TRBJ2-1; possible D gene TRBD1, 5 bases. The CDR3 is 13 amino acids. Germline lookup yields CDR1 SNHLY and CDR2 FYNNEI. CDR3 loop: CASSELVLGAWFF. CDR3 in DNA: TGTGCCAGCAGTGAATTGGTGCTAGGGGCATGGTTTTTC.

This clonotype was observed many times. The rearrangement links TRBV5-1 to TRBJ1-2; D possibly corresponds to TRBD1 (6 bases). CDR1 is SGHRS and CDR2 is YFSETQ in the germline V gene. Trimming took off 4 bases at V and 7 bases at J, with 14 bases between the two ends. This CDR3 spans 13 amino acids. Here the CDR3 reads CASSPADSGGYTF. Written as DNA, the CDR3 is TGCGCCAGCAGCCCGGCGGACAGTGGTGGCTACACCTTC.

This clonotype turned up a few times. The rearrangement links TRBV7-2 to TRBJ2-7; a weak D match, TRBD1 (8 bases). Trimming took off 5 bases at V and 3 bases at J, with 23 bases between the two ends. The germline gives CDR1 SGHTA, CDR2 FQGNSA. The CDR3 loop spans 17 amino acids. In nucleotides, the CDR3 is TGTGCCAGCAGCCCTAGGGGGAGGGGGACAGGCGACTACGAGCAGTACTTC. It codes for CASSPRGRGTGDYEQYF.

This clonotype was seen just once. The chain joins TRBV19 to TRBJ2-2, with D perhaps matching TRBD1 or TRBD2 (5 bases each). Trimming shortened V by 10 bases and J by 0 bases, and 12 bases separated the two germline ends. The germline V gene encodes CDR1 LNHDA and CDR2 SQIVND (reference sequence). This CDR3 contains 14 residues. CDR3 sequence reads: CATRDVSNTGELFF. The DNA of the CDR3 is TGTGCCACCCGGGACGTTTCGAACACCGGGGAGCTGTTTTTT.

V gene TRBV7-9 combines with J gene TRBJ1-5; D uncertain. Germline-derived CDR1 and CDR2 are SEHNR and FQNEAQ (reference sequence). Trimming removed 3 bases from V and 4 bases from J, with 13 bases in between. The CDR3 runs 15 residues. CDR3 nucleotide sequence: TGTGCCAGCAGCTTCGGTCGGTCAGAGAATCAGCCCCAGCATTTT. As protein: CASSFGRSENQPQHF.

The sample holds a few counts of this clonotype. CDR3 sequence (DNA): TGTGCCAGCAGTTACGCCCAGAGTTACGAGCAGTACTTC. It yields the protein CASSYAQSYEQYF. V gene TRBV6-5 combines with J gene TRBJ2-7; no clear D gene. V was shortened by 2 bases and J by 4 bases, with 9 bases between the two germline ends. Germline V lookup: CDR1 MNHEY, CDR2 SVGAGI. This CDR3 is 13 amino acids long.

The chain couples TRBV12-5 to TRBJ2-2; 7 bases are shared with TRBD2. This CDR3 spans 15 amino acids. CDR1 and CDR2 (germline): LGHNT, FRNRAP. J was trimmed by 0 bases and V by 3 bases; bases with no gene match: 1. Here the CDR3 reads CASGFSGPNTGELFF. In DNA, the CDR3 is TGTGCTAGTGGTTTTAGCGGGCCGAACACCGGGGAGCTGTTTTTT.

This clonotype was found a few times. This chain uses TRBV18 with TRBJ2-7; 7 bases are shared with TRBD2. This CDR3 is built from 14 residues. Germline V gene data show CDR1 as KGHSH and CDR2 as LQKENI. The V gene end was trimmed by 3 bases and the J gene end by 2 bases; junction bases not matched to a gene: 4. Here the CDR3 reads CASSPSSGTYEQYF. The CDR3 DNA follows: TGTGCCAGCTCACCGTCTAGCGGCACCTACGAGCAGTACTTC.

This clonotype was seen many times. The chain employs TRBV29-1 and TRBJ2-1, with TRBD2 identical over 13 bases. The ends lost 5 bases at V and 6 bases at J; junction bases unmatched: 4. CDR1 and CDR2 from the germline V gene are SQVTM and ANQGSEA. The CDR3 spans 14 residues. The CDR3 DNA reads as TGCAGCGTTTCGAGGACTAGCGGGAGCAATGAGCAGTTCTTC. Its protein is CSVSRTSGSNEQFF.

This clonotype was counted many times. The V call is TRBV12-3 or TRBV12-4, the J call TRBJ1-5; TRBD1 agrees at 10 bases. The CDR3 length is 14 residues. The ends lost 6 bases at V and 6 bases at J; junction bases unmatched: 5. DNA for the CDR3: TGTGCCAGCAGCTCTGGGACAGGGGTTCAGCCCCAGCATTTT. Translated: CASSSGTGVQPQHF.

V usage is TRBV7-3 and J usage is TRBJ2-1; 11 bases fit TRBD2. Germline V lookup: CDR1 SGHTA, CDR2 FQGTGA. Germline trimming cut 9 bases from V and 8 bases from J; bases unmatched to any gene: 6. The CDR3 covers 13 residues. The DNA for the CDR3 is TGTGCCAGTAGTACTAGCGGGAGAGATGAGCAGTTCTTC. It is translated as CASSTSGRDEQFF.